A selection of T cell receptor beta chains follows, all from one sample in a study of regulatory T cells in long-lasting Graves disease. MiXCR, run by TCRdb on the multiplex PCR reads, gives a single entry per CDR3 protein. The sample contains under 450,000 distinct CDR3 sequences, around 22% of which appear only once. The material was peripheral blood mononuclear cells (PBMCs), obtained when the disease was refractory, from a patient treated with antithyroid drugs. Receptors were obtained from a female donor with Graves disease. The CDR3 runs from the conserved cysteine through the conserved F or W. D genes are given only for firm matches. Part of the rows lack a size; the others show once, few, many or a class for expanded clones.

D	V	size	J	CDR3	DNA
TRBD2	TRBV5-1	.	TRBJ2-7	CASSFIAGSSYEQYF	TGCGCCAGCAGCTTTATAGCGGGATCCTCCTACGAGCAGTACTTC
.	TRBV7-8	many	TRBJ2-4	CASSLDGTRTIGAIQYF	TGTGCCAGCAGCTTAGATGGGACCAGGACGATCGGGGCCATTCAGTACTTC
.	TRBV28	few	TRBJ1-2	CASNLRGINYGYTF	TGTGCCAGCAACTTAAGAGGGATCAACTATGGCTACACCTTC
.	TRBV2	many	TRBJ1-1	CASHRGRVDTEAFF	TGTGCCAGCCATCGGGGGAGGGTTGACACTGAAGCTTTCTTT
.	TRBV30	.	TRBJ1-1	CAWREGSPNTEAFF	TGTGCCTGGAGAGAAGGCAGCCCGAACACTGAAGCTTTCTTT
TRBD2	TRBV19	.	TRBJ2-1	CASSRTRYNEQFF	TGTGCCAGTAGCCGGACTAGGTACAATGAGCAGTTCTTC
.	TRBV24-1	few	TRBJ2-2	CATSAELVANTGELFF	TGTGCCACCAGTGCTGAGCTAGTAGCGAACACCGGGGAGCTGTTTTTT
TRBD1	TRBV10-3	.	TRBJ2-7	CAISERTGGAYEQYF	TGTGCCATCAGTGAACGGACAGGTGGGGCCTACGAGCAGTACTTC
.	TRBV27	few	TRBJ1-1	CASSLSEGMNTEAFF	TGTGCCAGCAGTTTATCAGAGGGGATGAACACTGAAGCTTTCTTT
.	TRBV6-5	.	TRBJ1-3	CASSYEPTSSGNTIYF	TGTGCCAGCAGTTACGAGCCAACCAGCTCTGGAAACACCATATATTTT
TRBD2	TRBV5-1	.	TRBJ2-7	CASSSGGLARSYEQYF	TGCGCCAGCAGCTCGGGCGGACTAGCGAGATCCTACGAGCAGTACTTC
.	TRBV6-5	many	TRBJ2-7	CASSYSRGNLEQYF	TGTGCCAGCAGTTACTCGAGGGGGAACCTAGAGCAGTACTTC
.	TRBV28	many	TRBJ1-4	CASSFPRKPGKLFF	TGTGCCAGCAGTTTCCCTAGAAAACCAGGAAAACTGTTTTTT
TRBD1	TRBV30	few	TRBJ1-1	CAWSAPPTTGATEAFF	TGTGCCTGGAGTGCCCCTCCAACGACAGGGGCCACTGAAGCTTTCTTT
.	TRBV2	.	TRBJ1-5	CASTIDSGNQPQHF	TGTGCCAGCACCATAGACAGCGGCAATCAGCCCCAGCATTTT
.	TRBV10-3	.	TRBJ1-2	CAIQDSQLKGYTF	TGTGCCATCCAGGACAGTCAACTAAAAGGCTACACCTTC
TRBD2	TRBV5-1	few	TRBJ2-2	CASSLAGSGSPNTGELFF	TGCGCCAGCAGCTTGGCCGGTAGCGGGAGCCCGAACACCGGGGAGCTGTTTTTT
TRBD1	TRBV6-1	many	TRBJ1-2	CASTPDRGKRGYTF	TGTGCCAGTACCCCAGACAGGGGGAAGCGTGGCTACACCTTC
.	TRBV7-6	few	TRBJ1-5	CASSLDPPTEDIGVNQPQHF	TGTGCCAGCAGCTTAGACCCCCCGACGGAGGACATCGGGGTAAACCAGCCCCAGCATTTT
TRBD1	TRBV24-1	few	TRBJ1-5	CATSAGTGGNQPQHF	TGTGCCACCAGCGCCGGGACAGGGGGCAATCAGCCCCAGCATTTT
.	TRBV5-1	few	TRBJ2-7	CASSFHSPSDFSYEQYF	TGCGCCAGCAGCTTCCACAGTCCTTCTGATTTCTCCTACGAGCAGTACTTC
TRBD2	TRBV6-9	.	TRBJ2-2	CASSYRELAGSNTGELFF	TGTGCCAGCAGTTATCGGGAGTTAGCGGGGTCGAACACCGGGGAGCTGTTTTTT
TRBD1	TRBV5-6	many	TRBJ2-5	CASSARTGGNQYF	TGTGCCAGCAGCGCTCGAACAGGGGGAAACCAGTACTTC
.	TRBV12-3/TRBV12-4	.	TRBJ1-5	CASTSSNQPQHF	TGTGCCAGCACCTCAAGCAATCAGCCCCAGCATTTT
TRBD1	TRBV7-2	.	TRBJ2-1	CASSFTGTGTNEQFF	TGTGCCAGCAGCTTTACCGGGACAGGGACCAATGAGCAGTTCTTC
.	TRBV12-3/TRBV12-4	many	TRBJ2-2	CASSLSQGPTGELFF	TGTGCCAGCAGTCTCTCACAGGGTCCAACCGGGGAGCTGTTTTTT
.	TRBV4-3	.	TRBJ1-1	CASSQGRGQGTEAFF	TGCGCCAGCAGCCAAGGACGGGGTCAGGGCACTGAAGCTTTCTTT
TRBD1	TRBV20-1	.	TRBJ1-1	CSAGGQGMNTEAFF	TGCAGTGCTGGGGGACAGGGCATGAACACTGAAGCTTTCTTT
.	TRBV20-1	many	TRBJ2-4	CSARLVVGKNIQYF	TGCAGTGCCCGCCTGGTGGTTGGCAAAAACATTCAGTACTTC
.	TRBV3-1	many	TRBJ1-2	CASSQLDGYTF	TGTGCCAGCAGCCAACTAGATGGCTACACCTTC
.	TRBV5-1	.	TRBJ2-2	CASSGRLNTGELFF	TGCGCCAGCAGCGGCAGGCTGAACACCGGGGAGCTGTTTTTT
TRBD1	TRBV20-1	once	TRBJ2-7	CRGLDRGNYEQYF	TGCAGAGGACTAGACAGGGGGAACTACGAGCAGTACTTC
.	TRBV7-2	few	TRBJ2-1	CASSPRTNYNEQFF	TGTGCCAGCAGCCCAAGAACTAATTACAATGAGCAGTTCTTC
.	TRBV20-1	many	TRBJ1-5	CSVADSSNQPQHF	TGCAGTGTTGCGGACAGTAGCAATCAGCCCCAGCATTTT
TRBD1	TRBV5-1	few	TRBJ2-5	CASRPRGDRGYRETQYF	TGCGCCAGCAGACCGCGTGGAGACAGGGGGTATCGAGAGACCCAGTACTTC
.	TRBV19	.	TRBJ1-2	CASSRTYTNYGYTF	TGTGCCAGTTCACGGACGTATACTAACTATGGCTACACCTTC
.	TRBV6-9	few	TRBJ2-7	CASSFYRLGGGYEQYF	TGTGCCAGCAGTTTTTACCGCCTAGGGGGAGGCTACGAGCAGTACTTC
TRBD1	TRBV15	.	TRBJ1-2	CATSSARMGQLPHGYTF	TGTGCCACCAGCAGTGCCAGAATGGGACAGCTGCCTCATGGCTACACCTTC
.	TRBV19	few	TRBJ1-4	CASSFAGMGKLFF	TGTGCCAGTAGTTTTGCAGGGATGGGAAAACTGTTTTTT
TRBD1	TRBV20-1	few	TRBJ2-4	CSAEDRVEAKNIQYF	TGCAGTGCCGAGGACAGGGTGGAAGCCAAAAACATTCAGTACTTC
.	TRBV11-1	many	TRBJ1-5	CASSLTGFVFNQPQHF	TGTGCCAGCAGCTTAACAGGGTTTGTCTTCAATCAGCCCCAGCATTTT
TRBD1	TRBV10-3	.	TRBJ1-3	CASRGGYGNTIYF	TGTGCCAGCAGGGGGGGGTACGGAAACACCATATATTTT
.	TRBV28	many	TRBJ1-5	CASKSTGNQPQHF	TGTGCCAGCAAATCAACAGGGAATCAGCCCCAGCATTTT